A single sample gave rise to the 32 T cell receptor beta chains below, sequenced in a study of CD8 T cells in Susac syndrome (dated 2019 in TCRdb). The library was obtained by the immunoSEQ multiplex PCR assay. RNA was extracted using the RNeasy kit, and about 0.5 to 1 ug of the RNA was reverse transcribed with random hexamers. TCRdb passed the public sequencing reads through fastp at Q25 and MiXCR, retaining productive beta sequences. Every entry covers one CDR3 protein and lists the most common genes and DNA from its rows. Within this sample are around 300,000 distinct CDR3 sequences, with 89% of them counted one time only. 0.18% of the sample is taken by the ten largest. Specimen: CD8+ T cells from PBMCs. Source of these receptors: a human donor with multiple sclerosis.

The V gene is TRBV7-2, the J gene TRBJ2-2, with no clear D. This CDR3 is 16 amino acids long. The germline V and J ends were trimmed by 2 bases and 3 bases, with 13 bases remaining between them. Germline CDR1 and CDR2: SGHTA and FQGNSA. CDR3: CASSLRVGSYTGELFF. The CDR3 DNA follows: TGTGCCAGCAGCTTAAGGGTGGGGTCGTACACCGGGGAGCTGTTTTTT.

The chain links TRBV29-1 to TRBJ2-1, with D uncertain. From germline, CDR1 is SQVTM and CDR2 ANQGSEA. CDR3 size: 11 residues. The V and J ends lost 1 base and 10 bases respectively, with 8 bases between them. CDR3 protein: CSVEVGSEQFF. Here the CDR3 DNA reads TGCAGCGTTGAAGTGGGATCCGAGCAGTTCTTC.

V gene TRBV20-1 combines with J gene TRBJ2-5; 8 positions agree with TRBD2. The CDR3 is 15 amino acids. Germline V gene sequence: CDR1 DFQATT, CDR2 SNEGSKA (reference sequence). V lost 3 bases to trimming and J lost 5 bases; unmatched junction nucleotides: 11. The CDR3 region has the DNA TGCAGTGCTAGGGCTAGCGGGCGGGAGGTCGAGACCCAGTACTTC. Translation: CSARASGREVETQYF.

The chain is built from TRBV5-6 and TRBJ2-7; 9 bases agree with TRBD2. Per germline, CDR1 SGHDT and CDR2 YYEEEE. There are 15 residues in the CDR3. The V gene end was trimmed by 2 bases and the J gene end by 6 bases; junction bases not matched to a gene: 9. The CDR3 nucleotides are TGTGCCAGCAGCTTTCGGCGGGAGGGCCTCGTCGAGCAGTACTTC. Encoded protein: CASSFRREGLVEQYF.

V gene TRBV11-2 combines with J gene TRBJ2-3, with D perhaps matching TRBD1 or TRBD2 (5 bases each). Germline CDR1 SGHAT, CDR2 FQNNGV. The CDR3 sequence is 15 residues long. V lost 1 base to trimming and J lost 4 bases, with 12 bases between them. The CDR3 sequence is CASSLVFGAPDTQYF. CDR3 coding DNA: TGTGCCAGCAGCTTAGTGTTCGGGGCCCCAGATACGCAGTATTTT.

V is TRBV2 and J is TRBJ1-1, with 9 bases fitting TRBD1. Germline CDR1 is SNHLY and CDR2 is FYNNEI. This CDR3 has 13 amino acids. V trimming: 9 bases; J trimming: 2 bases; junction bases outside the gene matches: 4. For the CDR3, the DNA is TGTGCCAGGACGGACAGGGGAAACACTGAAGCTTTCTTT. Its protein is CARTDRGNTEAFF.

This clonotype was seen a handful of times. The chain uses TRBV28 and TRBJ2-1; 7 nucleotides align to TRBD2. This CDR3 is 15 amino acids long. Trimming removed 6 bases from V and 9 bases from J; junction bases left unmatched: 14. Germline-derived CDR1 and CDR2 are MDHEN and SYDVKM. The CDR3 spells CASRGGTLEGSEQFF. The CDR3 DNA is TGTGCCAGCAGGGGGGGGACCCTTGAGGGGAGTGAGCAGTTCTTC.

This clonotype was seen a single time. This chain uses TRBV9 with TRBJ2-2; 10 positions agree with TRBD1. From germline, CDR1 is SGDLS and CDR2 YYNGEE. The CDR3 has 16 residues. V shed 3 bases and J 1 base; nucleotides not matched to a gene: 3. The CDR3 DNA is TGTGCCAGCAGCGGACAGGGGGCGAAGAACACCGGGGAGCTGTTTTTT. Its protein is CASSGQGAKNTGELFF.

The chain is built from TRBV3-1 and TRBJ2-2; 7 nucleotides align to TRBD2. The CDR3 has 15 residues. V shed 6 bases, J shed 1 base, and the junction held 5 bases outside the gene matches. Germline CDR1 and CDR2: LGHDT and YNNKEL (reference sequence). This CDR3 is CASSRERGNTGELFF. CDR3 coding DNA: TGTGCCAGCAGTCGCGAGCGGGGGAACACCGGGGAGCTGTTTTTT.

CDR3 sequence (DNA): TGTGCCAGCAGCTTCCAGGGATTCGGCACCGGGGAGCTGTTTTTT. Translated: CASSFQGFGTGELFF. The chain has TRBV5-4 and TRBJ2-2; D possibly corresponds to TRBD1 (5 bases). Germline assignment: CDR1 SGHNT and CDR2 YYREEE (reference sequence). This CDR3 has 15 amino acids. V was pared by 2 bases and J by 4 bases, with 12 bases between. The full variable domain, in which reference TRBV5-4 and TRBJ2-2 provide the parts outside the CDR3, is ETGVTQSPTHLIKTRGQQVTLRCSSQSGHNTVSWYQQALGQGPQFIFQYYREEENGRGNFPPRFSGLQFPNYSSELNVNALELDDSALYLCASSFQGFGTGELFFGEGSRLTVL.

This chain links TRBV12-3 or TRBV12-4 with TRBJ2-4; no clear D gene. The CDR3 has 14 amino acids. V was trimmed by 0 bases and J by 0 bases, leaving 3 bases between them. CDR3 amino acids: CASSLALAKNIQYF. CDR3 bases: TGTGCCAGCAGTTTAGCTCTAGCCAAAAACATTCAGTACTTC.

The chain joins TRBV6-2 or TRBV6-3 to TRBJ2-2, with D possibly matching TRBD1 (6 bases). The length of the CDR3 is 15 residues. Germline CDR1 reads MNHEY; CDR2 reads SVGEGT. With 2 bases removed from V and 3 bases from J, the gap between germline ends came to 10 bases. This chain's CDR3 is CASSYEGDHTGELFF. CDR3 coding DNA: TGTGCCAGCAGTTACGAGGGGGACCACACCGGGGAGCTGTTTTTT.

The chain carries TRBV20-1 and TRBJ2-1; 9 nucleotides match TRBD1. The germline CDR1 and CDR2 sequences are DFQATT and SNEGSKA (reference sequence). The CDR3 covers 14 residues. V shed 4 bases and J 3 bases; nucleotides not matched to a gene: 4. The CDR3 sequence: CSATDRGVYNEQFF. CDR3 sequence (DNA): TGCAGTGCTACAGACAGGGGGGTCTACAATGAGCAGTTCTTC.

This rearrangement joins TRBV19 to TRBJ2-1, with 7 bases that match TRBD1. V lost 3 bases and J lost 3; bases outside the gene matches: 5. This CDR3 is 15 amino acids long. The germline V gene encodes CDR1 LNHDA and CDR2 SQIVND (reference sequence). CDR3 in DNA: TGTGCCAGTAGTATGACAGGGAGCAGCTACAATGAGCAGTTCTTC. This codes for CASSMTGSSYNEQFF.

The genes are TRBV6-1 and TRBJ2-5, with 8 bases matching TRBD1. The CDR3 is 16 residues long. Trimming at V came to 5 bases and at J to 5 bases, leaving 13 bases not matched to a gene. In germline, CDR1 is MNHNS, CDR2 SASEGT. CDR3 in DNA: TGTGCCAGCAGTACCGGACAGGGTAGGGTTACGGAGACCCAGTACTTC. It specifies CASSTGQGRVTETQYF.

This sequence joins TRBV5-1 and TRBJ2-1, with D perhaps matching TRBD2 (5 bases). V gave up 1 base and J gave up 3 bases, with 17 bases separating them. The CDR3 consists of 17 residues. The germline CDR1 and CDR2 sequences are SGHRS and YFSETQ. The CDR3 nucleotides are TGCGCCAGCAGCTTGTACTGGCGCGAGGGAGACTACAATGAGCAGTTCTTC. Encoded protein: CASSLYWREGDYNEQFF. The full variable domain, completed using reference TRBV5-1 and TRBJ2-1, is KAGVTQTPRYLIKTRGQQVTLSCSPISGHRSVSWYQQTPGQGLQFLFEYFSETQRNKGNFPGRFSGRQFSNSRSEMNVSTLELGDSALYLCASSLYWREGDYNEQFFGPGTRLTVL.

The gene calls are TRBV9 and TRBJ2-3; no clear D. Germline-derived CDR1 and CDR2 are SGDLS and YYNGEE. The CDR3 totals 13 residues. Trimming took 2 bases from V and 0 from J, leaving 4 bases between them. The CDR3 DNA reads as TGTGCCAGCAGCGTTGACAGCACAGATACGCAGTATTTT. Translating it yields CASSVDSTDTQYF.

The chain recombines TRBV4-3 with TRBJ1-3, with D possibly being TRBD1 (6 bases). The length of the CDR3 is 16 residues. Germline V gene lookup returns CDR1 LGHNA and CDR2 YSLEER. The V end was cut by 4 bases, the J end by 3 bases, with 16 bases between. CDR3 region: CASSRYRETVGNTIYF. The CDR3 DNA reads as TGCGCCAGCAGCCGGTACAGGGAGACGGTTGGAAACACCATATATTTT.

The table lists this clonotype with a count of one. The gene calls are TRBV4-3 and TRBJ2-6, with D uncertain. In germline, CDR1 is LGHNA, CDR2 YSLEER. This CDR3 is 16 amino acids long. V was cut by 0 bases and J by 2 bases, with 8 bases left in between. The CDR3: CASSQDADPGANVLTF. In nucleotides, the CDR3 is TGCGCCAGCAGCCAAGATGCGGATCCTGGGGCCAACGTCCTGACTTTC.

The J gene is TRBJ2-3, the V gene TRBV7-8; D remains ambiguous. The V end was cut by 3 bases, the J end by 2 bases, with 12 bases between. This CDR3 is built from 15 residues. Germline assignment: CDR1 SGHVS and CDR2 FQNEAQ. CDR3 amino acids: CASSFGGLDTDTQYF. The CDR3 coding sequence is TGTGCCAGCAGCTTTGGCGGCCTGGACACAGATACGCAGTATTTT.

J is TRBJ1-1 and V is TRBV27, with D unresolved. There are 17 residues in the CDR3. Trimming removed 5 bases at V and 0 bases at J, with 19 bases between. Germline CDR1 MNHEY, CDR2 SMNVEV (reference sequence). In DNA form, the CDR3 reads TGTGCCAGCAGTCCAGAACATCCCGGGATAGTGAACACTGAAGCTTTCTTT. This sequence encodes CASSPEHPGIVNTEAFF.

The chain joins TRBV28 to TRBJ2-1; the match to TRBD2 covers 10 bases. Trimming at V came to 7 bases and at J to 7 bases, leaving 19 bases not matched to a gene. The CDR3 is made up of 18 amino acids. Germline values: CDR1 MDHEN, CDR2 SYDVKM. CDR3 in amino acids: CASTLLPLSGGSENEQFF. The CDR3 DNA follows: TGTGCCAGCACCCTACTCCCCCTTAGCGGGGGGTCGGAGAATGAGCAGTTCTTC. Using reference TRBV28 and TRBJ2-1 for the parts outside the CDR3, the full variable domain is DVKVTQSSRYLVKRTGEKVFLECVQDMDHENMFWYRQDPGLGLRLIYFSYDVKMKEKGDIPEGYSVSREKKERFSLILESASTNQTSMYLCASTLLPLSGGSENEQFFGPGTRLTVL.

V usage is TRBV7-2 and J usage is TRBJ2-3, with 8 bases matching TRBD2. With 1 base clipped from V and 7 bases from J, the junction kept 7 bases outside the gene matches. Per germline, CDR1 SGHTA and CDR2 FQGNSA. This CDR3 contains 15 residues. The CDR3 nucleotides are TGTGCCAGCAGCTTAGGGCGGGAGGCGGGTTATACGCAGTATTTT. This translates into CASSLGREAGYTQYF.

The chain employs TRBV27 and TRBJ1-2; the D gene is possibly TRBD1 (5 bases). Trimming stripped 2 bases from V and 8 bases from J, with 21 bases between. Germline CDR1 and CDR2: MNHEY and SMNVEV (reference sequence). CDR3 length equals 16 residues. CDR3 protein: CASSLLGVREGRGYTF. CDR3 DNA: TGTGCCAGCAGTTTACTCGGCGTCAGGGAAGGGCGGGGCTACACCTTC.

This chain uses TRBV7-9 with TRBJ2-1; 7 bases fit TRBD1. This CDR3 has 15 residues. The ends lost 5 bases at V and 4 bases at J; junction bases unmatched: 8. Looked up from germline, CDR1 is SEHNR and CDR2 is FQNEAQ (reference sequence). CDR3 in DNA: TGTGCCAGCAGCCCACCGGGACAGACTTACAATGAGCAGTTCTTC. This sequence encodes CASSPPGQTYNEQFF.

The chain combines TRBV9 with TRBJ1-1; D is undetermined. This CDR3 region has 13 residues. The V gene's germline CDR1 is SGDLS and CDR2 YYNGEE. V was pared by 4 bases and J by 11 bases, with 18 bases between. CDR3 in DNA: TGTGCCAGCAGCAAATCAGGTGTCGAATCCGCTTTCTTT. It yields the protein CASSKSGVESAFF.

V usage is TRBV5-6 and J usage is TRBJ2-1, with 8 positions matching TRBD2. The CDR3 covers 17 residues. Per the germline V gene, CDR1 is SGHDT and CDR2 is YYEEEE. Unmatched junction bases numbered 12, after V lost 2 bases and J lost 5 bases. The CDR3 nucleotides are TGTGCCAGCAGCTTAAGGCCGGGACTAGGAAAGCACAATGAGCAGTTCTTC. This encodes CASSLRPGLGKHNEQFF.

This clonotype has just one count. V is TRBV20-1 and J is TRBJ2-1; D might be TRBD2 (6 bases). Germline CDR1 DFQATT, CDR2 SNEGSKA (reference sequence). V lost 7 bases to trimming and J lost 1 base, with 8 bases between them. This CDR3 contains 12 residues. This chain's CDR3 is CSVRGSYNEQFF. The CDR3 DNA reads TGCAGTGTCCGGGGGTCCTACAATGAGCAGTTCTTC.

This sequence joins TRBV4-3 and TRBJ2-2; 9 positions match TRBD2. Germline CDR1 and CDR2: LGHNA and YSLEER. The trim removed 5 bases at V and 5 bases at J, leaving 12 bases unmatched. The CDR3 extends over 17 amino acids. CDR3 sequence reads: CASSNSGSISGTGELFF. CDR3 sequence (DNA): TGCGCCAGCAGCAATAGCGGGAGTATTTCGGGGACCGGGGAGCTGTTTTTT.

This clonotype was observed once. The CDR3 coding sequence is TGTGCCAGCAGCTCTCGACAGGAGATCACAGATACGCAGTATTTT. Translated: CASSSRQEITDTQYF. The rearrangement uses TRBV3-1 and TRBJ2-3, with D possibly being TRBD1 (6 bases). There are 15 residues in the CDR3. With 5 bases removed from V and 2 bases from J, the gap between germline ends came to 14 bases. Germline-derived CDR1 and CDR2 are LGHDT and YNNKEL (reference sequence).

The chain couples TRBV7-9 to TRBJ2-1, with D possibly being TRBD1 (5 bases). Germline V CDR1 and CDR2: SEHNR, FQNEAQ (reference sequence). V was pared by 7 bases and J by 0 bases, with 22 bases between. This CDR3 is 18 amino acids long. The CDR3 here is CASTSGAGISSSYNEQFF. Written as DNA, the CDR3 is TGTGCCAGCACGTCAGGCGCAGGGATTTCAAGCTCCTACAATGAGCAGTTCTTC. The whole variable domain, remainder taken from reference TRBV7-9 and TRBJ2-1, is DTGVSQNPRHKITKRGQNVTFRCDPISEHNRLYWYRQTLGQGPEFLTYFQNEAQLEKSRLLSDRFSAERPKGSFSTLEIQRTEQGDSAMYLCASTSGAGISSSYNEQFFGPGTRLTVL.

The chain employs TRBV4-3 and TRBJ2-5; 13 bases match TRBD2. The CDR3 runs 16 residues. CDR1 and CDR2 (germline): LGHNA, YSLEER. The ends lost 0 bases at V and 7 bases at J; junction bases unmatched: 5. The CDR3 loop is CASSQDRTSGGWTQYF. Here the CDR3 DNA reads TGCGCCAGCAGCCAAGATCGGACTAGCGGGGGATGGACCCAGTACTTC.